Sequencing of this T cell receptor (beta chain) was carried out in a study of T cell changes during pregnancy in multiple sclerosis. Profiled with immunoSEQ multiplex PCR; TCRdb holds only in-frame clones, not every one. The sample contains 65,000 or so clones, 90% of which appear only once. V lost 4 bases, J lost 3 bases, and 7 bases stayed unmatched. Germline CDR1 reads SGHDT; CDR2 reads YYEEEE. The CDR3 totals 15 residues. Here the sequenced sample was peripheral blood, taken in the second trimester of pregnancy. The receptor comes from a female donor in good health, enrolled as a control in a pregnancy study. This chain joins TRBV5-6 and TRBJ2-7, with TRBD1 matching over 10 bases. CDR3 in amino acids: CASSHWGQGYYEQYF. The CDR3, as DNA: TGTGCCAGCAGCCACTGGGGACAGGGGTACTACGAGCAGTACTTC.